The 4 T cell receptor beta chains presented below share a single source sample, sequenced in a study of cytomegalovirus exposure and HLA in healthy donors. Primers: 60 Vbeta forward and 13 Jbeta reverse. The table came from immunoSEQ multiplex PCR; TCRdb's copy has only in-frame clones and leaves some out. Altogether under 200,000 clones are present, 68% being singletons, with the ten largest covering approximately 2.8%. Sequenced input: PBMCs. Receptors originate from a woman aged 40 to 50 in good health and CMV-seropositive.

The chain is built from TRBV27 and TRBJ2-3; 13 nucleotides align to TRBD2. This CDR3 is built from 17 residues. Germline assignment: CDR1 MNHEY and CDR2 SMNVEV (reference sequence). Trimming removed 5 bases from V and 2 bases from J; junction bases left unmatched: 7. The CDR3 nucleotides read TGTGCCAGCAGTCCCTGGACTAGCGGGGGAATCACAGATACGCAGTATTTT. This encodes CASSPWTSGGITDTQYF.

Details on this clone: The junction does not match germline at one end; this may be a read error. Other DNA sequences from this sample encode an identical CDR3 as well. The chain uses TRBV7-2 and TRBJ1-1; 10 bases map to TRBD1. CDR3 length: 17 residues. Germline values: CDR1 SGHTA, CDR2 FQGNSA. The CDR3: CASSLWAGTGAETEAFF. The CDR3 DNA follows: TGTGCCAGCAGCCTCTGGGCCGGGACAGGGGCGGAAACTGAAGCCTTCTTT. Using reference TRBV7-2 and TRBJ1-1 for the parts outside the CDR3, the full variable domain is GAGVSQSPSNKVTEKGKDVELRCDPISGHTALYWYRQSLGQGLEFLIYFQGNSAPDKSGLPSDRFSAERTGGSVSTLTIQRTQQEDSAVYLCASSLWAGTGAETEAFFGQGTRLTVV.

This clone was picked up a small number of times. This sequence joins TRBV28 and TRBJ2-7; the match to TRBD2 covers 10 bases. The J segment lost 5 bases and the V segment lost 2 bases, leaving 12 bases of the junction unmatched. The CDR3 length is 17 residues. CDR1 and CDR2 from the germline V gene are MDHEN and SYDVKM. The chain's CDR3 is CASSLPSSSGSVNEQYF. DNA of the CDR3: TGTGCCAGCAGTTTACCCTCCTCTAGCGGGAGTGTCAACGAGCAGTACTTC.

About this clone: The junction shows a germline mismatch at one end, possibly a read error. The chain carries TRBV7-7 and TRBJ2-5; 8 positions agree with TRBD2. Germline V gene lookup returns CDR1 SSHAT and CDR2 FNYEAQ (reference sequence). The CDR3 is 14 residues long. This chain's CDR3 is CASSLRGGRETQYF. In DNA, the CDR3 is TGTGCTAGCAGCCTCCGGGGGGGAAGAGAGACCCAGTACTTC.